The clone carrying this TCR beta chain was seen more than once but under ten times. Its antigen is currently unknown. Germline loops: CDR1 KGHDR, CDR2 SFDVKD. The V end lost 1 base, the J end lost 2 bases, and 9 bases lay between the germline ends. CDR3 length: 15 amino acids. The data originate from a study of vaccination and CD4 T cells after COVID-19. Whole-study context: Post-COVID draws came a median around 100 days after diagnosis (range 35 to 161).

Time point noted: late sampling 161 to 241 days after vaccination in a few convalescent patients. The treatment: roughly 10-day PBMC culture with coronavirus spike peptide pools or control peptides (ViraFEST assay). An Oncomine TCR Beta short-read assay was used to sequence the DNA from cultured CD4+ T cells. One entry per CDR3 protein, called by TCRdb with MiXCR from the PCR reads. The top ten clones hold about 4% of a sample with approximately 24,000 distinct CDR3 sequences, under 55% of them seen once. The rearrangement uses TRBV24-1 and TRBJ2-3; D assignment may be TRBD1 or TRBD2 (5 bases each). This specimen was CD4+ T cells from blood, cultured in vitro, taken about 7 months after SARS-CoV-2 vaccination. The source of this sequence is a human donor who had recovered from COVID-19. CDR3 DNA sequence: TGTGCCACCAGTGATTTAGGGACCGACACAGATACGCAGTATTTT. This translates into CATSDLGTDTDTQYF.